This T cell receptor (beta chain) was identified during a study of patients and donors after allogeneic stem cell transplantation. This clonotype was counted only a few times. Per germline, CDR1 ENHRY and CDR2 SYGVKD. The CDR3 length is 14 residues. Deletions cut 6 bases from V and 5 bases from J, with 16 bases between. TCRdb re-called the RT-PCR reads with MiXCR, one entry per CDR3 protein. The data hold roughly 200,000 distinct CDR3 sequences, with around two fifths observed a single time. The sequence came from a human donor who was either an allogeneic HSCT recipient or a stem cell or donor lymphocyte infusion donor (not recorded which). It is not recorded whose cells these are; they may come from a transplant donor. Sequenced: blood, either unsorted or a sorted T cell fraction (not recorded which). V is TRBV10-3 and J is TRBJ1-2; D gene uncertain. In DNA form, the CDR3 reads TGTGCCATCAGCTCGTATACGGATGGGTATGGCTACACCTTC. The encoded protein is CAISSYTDGYGYTF.